This T cell receptor (beta chain) was identified in a study of OX40 agonist ivuxolimab in advanced cancers. Turning to the study itself: A male proportion of about 80% was recorded, with mean age about 62 years and range about 23 to 90. It was permissible to have had prior anti-PD-1, anti-PD-L1 or anti-CTLA-4 therapy, and approximately 40% had some.

Some clones are missing from TCRdb's copy, which holds only in-frame ones; the method was immunoSEQ multiplex PCR. The sample contains some 45,000 clones, 70% to 90% of which appear only once. V was clipped by 1 base and J by 0 bases; unmatched bases: 9. The CDR3 contains 18 residues. CDR1 is SGHNT and CDR2 is YYREEE in the germline V gene (reference sequence). The TCR sequence derives from an adult with an advanced solid tumor such as melanoma, head and neck, liver or kidney cancer. The V call is TRBV5-4, the J call TRBJ2-5, with 10 nucleotides matching TRBD2. The starting material was CD4+ or CD8+ T cells sorted from blood, obtained in a trial of the OX40 agonist ivuxolimab. CDR3 loop: CASSLKASGGLYQETQYF. The CDR3 nucleotides read TGTGCCAGCAGCTTGAAGGCTAGCGGGGGTTTGTACCAAGAGACCCAGTACTTC.